This TCR beta chain was captured in a study of T cells in Graves' hyperthyroidism and ophthalmopathy. Study-wide background: Blood from the periphery was taken at initial diagnosis, before any treatment.

The V end was cut by 0 bases, the J end by 4 bases, with 6 bases between. The germline gives CDR1 DFQATT, CDR2 SNEGSKA (reference sequence). The CDR3 has 13 amino acids. RNA transcripts yielded amplified TCR beta CDR3 regions. RT-PCR in the first round (using the HTBI primer set) targeted the TCR CDR3. One entry per CDR3 protein, called by TCRdb with MiXCR from the multiplex PCR reads. The sample has 200,000 to 250,000 distinct CDR3 sequences, about a sixth seen once. Study-wide points: Separation of ophthalmopathy from stable hyperthyroidism was achieved by a 13 V-J model.

Hyperthyroidism of Graves' type that showed no ophthalmopathy progression within 18 months was stable. Participants, patients aged 18 to 65, had newly diagnosed hyperthyroidism with a duration under 2 months. As to this clonotype: Its specificity is not known.

The TCR sequence derives from a woman aged 45-65 years with Graves' hyperthyroidism. Material: blood. The chain carries TRBV20-1 and TRBJ2-2; D ambiguous. Written as DNA, the CDR3 is TGCAGTGCTAGAGACCCATCCACCGGGGAGCTGTTTTTT. Translating gives CSARDPSTGELFF.